A selection of T cell receptor beta chains follows, all from one sample in a study of blood T cells in healthy people across ages. One entry per CDR3 protein, called by TCRdb with MiXCR from the 5' RACE reads. The table shows about 1,600,000 distinct CDR3 sequences, with roughly 40% occurring only once. The sequenced material came from blood. The receptors stem from a woman aged 18-29 years in good health. Both conserved end residues are part of each CDR3. The D gene is left open where the match is weak. For some rows the clone size is stated as once, few or many, or as a class when expanded; others skip it.

clone size	J gene	D gene	V gene	CDR3 protein	CDR3 DNA
.	TRBJ2-7	TRBD2	TRBV20-1	CSARSGTSGYEQYF	TGCAGTGCGCGATCCGGGACTAGCGGCTACGAGCAGTACTTC
.	TRBJ1-2	.	TRBV7-8	CASSGKGLLAGGYTF	TGTGCCAGCAGCGGCAAGGGTTTGCTCGCAGGTGGCTACACCTTC
many	TRBJ2-7	TRBD1	TRBV29-1	CSVVPGQGVKSYEQYF	TGCAGCGTCGTCCCGGGACAGGGGGTGAAGTCCTACGAGCAGTACTTC
once	TRBJ1-1	.	TRBV5-1	CASSLAVRDAGDTEAFF	TGCGCCAGCAGCTTGGCCGTCCGCGACGCGGGAGACACTGAAGCTTTCTTT
.	TRBJ2-5	.	TRBV4-1	CASSQVAGVGQETQYF	TGCGCCAGCAGCCAAGTCGCGGGCGTCGGCCAAGAGACCCAGTACTTC
.	TRBJ1-1	TRBD1	TRBV3-1	CACSHPRTGKNTEAFF	TGTGCCTGCAGCCACCCACGGACAGGGAAAAACACTGAAGCTTTCTTT
many	TRBJ1-4	.	TRBV7-9	CASSVGPGEKLFF	TGTGCCAGCAGCGTAGGTCCGGGGGAAAAACTGTTTTTT
.	TRBJ1-3	.	TRBV28	CASSHGGGFGNTIYF	TGTGCCAGCAGCCACGGGGGGGGTTTTGGAAACACCATATATTTT
.	TRBJ2-4	.	TRBV28	CASGRGWRQNIQYF	TGTGCCAGTGGGAGAGGATGGCGGCAAAACATTCAGTACTTC
.	TRBJ2-3	.	TRBV20-1	CSAYLTGKRIDTQYF	TGCAGTGCTTACCTGACTGGGAAGAGGATTGATACGCAGTATTTT
once	TRBJ2-3	TRBD2	TRBV6-1	CASSEAAGGPQDTQYF	TGTGCCAGCAGTGAAGCGGCGGGAGGTCCCCAAGATACGCAGTATTTT
.	TRBJ2-7	.	TRBV6-5	CASSRPEAPYEQYF	TGTGCCAGCAGCCGCCCGGAGGCGCCTTACGAGCAGTACTTC
many	TRBJ2-7	TRBD2	TRBV3-1	CASSQGLAGGEQYF	TGTGCCAGCAGCCAAGGACTAGCGGGGGGCGAGCAGTACTTC
.	TRBJ2-1	.	TRBV5-6	CASREARGPYNEQFF	TGTGCCAGCAGGGAGGCACGTGGCCCCTACAATGAGCAGTTCTTC
few	TRBJ1-5	TRBD1	TRBV24-1	CATSDRTGGSQPQHF	TGTGCCACCAGTGACCGGACAGGGGGTAGTCAGCCCCAGCATTTT
.	TRBJ2-7	.	TRBV5-1	CASPPDSYNEQYF	TGCGCCAGCCCACCGGACAGCTACAATGAGCAGTACTTC
.	TRBJ2-7	TRBD2	TRBV4-1	CASSQGHQAGGSTYEQYF	TGCGCCAGCAGCCAAGGACACCAAGCGGGAGGGTCCACCTACGAGCAGTACTTC
.	TRBJ1-5	TRBD1	TRBV6-1	CASSQQGYSNQPQHF	TGTGCCAGCAGCCAACAGGGGTATAGCAATCAGCCCCAGCATTTT